A selection of T cell receptor beta chains follows, all from one sample in a study of T cells in Graves' hyperthyroidism and ophthalmopathy. In TCRdb, the multiplex PCR reads were re-called with MiXCR into one record per CDR3 protein. The profile shows about 570,000 distinct CDR3 sequences, under 60% of them singletons. Input material: peripheral blood or thyroid tissue (not recorded which). The receptors originated from an adult woman with Graves' disease, either hyperthyroidism or ophthalmopathy (not recorded which). Both conserved end residues are part of each CDR3. The D gene is left open where the match is weak. Clone size is not always given. Where it is, it says once, few, many or a class for expanded clones.

clone size	V gene	J gene	D gene	CDR3 protein	CDR3 DNA
many	TRBV15	TRBJ2-7	TRBD1	CATSTTRQGYSYEQYF	TGTGCCACCAGCACGACTCGACAGGGCTACTCCTACGAGCAGTACTTC
many	TRBV5-6	TRBJ1-1	NA	CASSLSTRRAFF	TGTGCCAGCAGCTTGAGTACCCGGAGGGCTTTCTTT
many	TRBV7-3	TRBJ1-4	NA	CASSLKEKLFF	TGTGCCAGCAGCTTAAAAGAAAAACTGTTTTTT
NA	TRBV15	TRBJ1-5	TRBD1	CATSKLGQGNQPQHF	TGTGCCACCAGCAAACTGGGACAGGGGAATCAGCCCCAGCATTTT
NA	TRBV9	TRBJ1-2	TRBD1	CASRGTEIGYTF	TGTGCCAGCAGAGGGACAGAGATAGGCTACACCTTC
NA	TRBV5-1	TRBJ1-6	NA	CASSKDSANSPLHF	TGCGCCAGCAGCAAGGACAGCGCGAATTCACCCCTCCACTTT
many	TRBV5-1	TRBJ2-5	NA	CASSLPRGGQETQYF	TGCGCCAGCAGCTTGCCGAGGGGGGGGCAAGAGACCCAGTACTTC
many	TRBV9	TRBJ2-5	TRBD2	CASSYGGRGETQYF	TGTGCCAGCAGTTATGGCGGGAGGGGGGAGACCCAGTACTTC
few	TRBV9	TRBJ1-2	TRBD1	CASSERGTGASTDYGYTF	TGTGCCAGCAGCGAAAGAGGGACAGGGGCGTCGACGGACTATGGCTACACCTTC
NA	TRBV7-2	TRBJ2-6	TRBD1	CASSLTPGTGVYVLTF	TGTGCCAGCAGCTTAACCCCCGGGACAGGGGTCTACGTCCTGACTTTC
NA	TRBV20-1	TRBJ1-5	NA	CSATPGLAGDEPQHF	TGCAGTGCTACCCCGGGACTAGCGGGAGATGAGCCCCAGCATTTT
many	TRBV12-3/TRBV12-4	TRBJ1-2	TRBD1	CASSPDRGLGYTF	TGTGCCAGCAGCCCAGACAGGGGGCTTGGCTACACCTTC
NA	TRBV10-2	TRBJ2-5	NA	CASLGVVETQYF	TGCGCCAGCCTGGGAGTTGTGGAGACCCAGTACTTC
NA	TRBV29-1	TRBJ1-1	TRBD1	CSVSSGQGNTEAFF	TGCAGCGTTTCTTCGGGACAGGGAAACACTGAAGCTTTCTTT
NA	TRBV25-1	TRBJ1-5	NA	CASHSNQPQHF	TGTGCCAGTCACAGCAATCAGCCCCAGCATTTT
many	TRBV24-1	TRBJ2-7	NA	CATSDNDNYEQYF	TGTGCCACCAGTGACAATGACAACTACGAGCAGTACTTC
NA	TRBV7-9	TRBJ2-5	TRBD1	CASSRQGPQYF	TGTGCCAGCAGCAGACAGGGGCCCCAGTACTTC
NA	TRBV11-2	TRBJ1-1	TRBD1	CASDRATEAFF	TGTGCTAGCGACAGGGCCACTGAAGCTTTCTTT
many	TRBV12-3/TRBV12-4	TRBJ1-1	NA	CASTLRDNTEAFF	TGTGCCAGCACTCTAAGAGATAACACTGAAGCTTTCTTT
NA	TRBV11-2	TRBJ1-2	TRBD1	CASSFRGSGVDYGYTF	TGTGCCAGCAGCTTCAGGGGGTCTGGGGTTGACTATGGCTACACCTTC
many	TRBV30	TRBJ1-1	NA	CAWGYMNTEAFF	TGTGCCTGGGGGTACATGAACACTGAAGCTTTCTTT
NA	TRBV7-2	TRBJ1-3	NA	CTSSRGNTIYF	TGTACCAGCAGCCGAGGGAACACCATATATTTT
NA	TRBV19	TRBJ1-1	NA	CATSWTENTEAFF	TGTGCCACCTCCTGGACTGAGAACACTGAAGCTTTCTTT
few	TRBV30	TRBJ2-2	TRBD2	CAWTGGSWYTGELFF	TGTGCCTGGACCGGCGGGAGTTGGTACACCGGGGAGCTGTTTTTT
once	TRBV12-3/TRBV12-4	TRBJ1-2	TRBD1	CASIPSGGPFYGYTF	TGTGCCAGCATCCCCTCAGGGGGACCTTTCTATGGCTACACCTTC
few	TRBV24-1	TRBJ1-2	NA	CASQAAGNYGYTF	TGTGCCTCCCAGGCCGCGGGGAACTATGGCTACACCTTC
many	TRBV20-1	TRBJ2-7	NA	CSARDAEQGFDEQYF	TGCAGTGCTAGAGATGCGGAGCAGGGTTTTGACGAGCAGTACTTC
NA	TRBV5-1	TRBJ2-1	TRBD2	CASSSGGGEQFF	TGCGCCAGCTCCTCGGGGGGGGGTGAGCAGTTCTTC
few	TRBV18	TRBJ2-7	TRBD1	CASSFGQVPEQYF	TGTGCCAGCTCATTTGGACAGGTCCCCGAGCAGTACTTC
NA	TRBV7-6	TRBJ1-3	NA	CASSLAPPIYF	TGTGCCAGCAGCTTAGCTCCCCCCATATATTTT
many	TRBV12-3/TRBV12-4	TRBJ1-2	NA	CASSLGAGEGYGYTF	TGTGCCAGCAGTTTAGGCGCGGGGGAGGGCTATGGCTACACCTTC
NA	TRBV5-1	TRBJ2-3	NA	CASSLDGSDDTQYF	TGCGCCAGCAGCTTGGACGGGAGTGACGATACGCAGTATTTT
NA	TRBV11-2	TRBJ1-1	NA	CASSQGSLEDTEAFF	TGTGCCAGCAGTCAGGGTTCCTTGGAGGACACTGAAGCTTTCTTT
NA	TRBV29-1	TRBJ2-7	NA	CSFGWGGGPEHYEQYF	TGCAGTTTTGGGTGGGGAGGTGGGCCAGAGCACTACGAGCAGTACTTC
NA	TRBV7-9	TRBJ1-1	NA	CASSRGPRGTEAFF	TGTGCCAGCAGCCGTGGACCGCGGGGCACTGAAGCTTTCTTT
once	TRBV20-1	TRBJ1-2	NA	CSARDFGGLGYTF	TGCAGTGCTAGAGATTTCGGGGGCCTTGGTTACACCTTC
many	TRBV15	TRBJ1-5	TRBD1	CATSREGQGNQPQHF	TGTGCCACCAGCAGAGAAGGACAGGGCAATCAGCCCCAGCATTTT
NA	TRBV20-1	TRBJ2-3	TRBD2	CSAGSGTSTDTQYF	TGCAGTGCTGGTAGCGGGACGAGCACAGATACGCAGTATTTT
NA	TRBV2	TRBJ2-2	TRBD2	CASSELRGSSGSHNEQFF	TGTGCCAGCAGTGAACTAAGGGGATCTAGCGGGAGCCACAATGAGCAGTTTTTT
many	TRBV27	TRBJ1-1	NA	CASSLRATSNTEAFF	TGTGCCAGCAGTTTAAGGGCCACTTCGAACACTGAAGCTTTCTTT
NA	TRBV7-2	TRBJ2-5	NA	CASSLRNAPNTEAFFGQGGTQYF	NA
NA	TRBV25-1	TRBJ1-2	TRBD1	CASSGETGGSYGYTF	TGTGCCAGCAGTGGCGAGACAGGGGGCTCCTATGGCTACACCTTC
few	TRBV7-9	TRBJ2-5	TRBD2	CASSWTSGRARETQYF	TGTGCCAGCAGCTGGACTAGCGGGAGGGCCCGAGAGACCCAGTACTTC
NA	TRBV12-3/TRBV12-4	TRBJ1-1	NA	CASSSPRVTEAFF	TGTGCCAGCAGTTCCCCTCGGGTGACCGAAGCTTTCTTT
NA	TRBV20-1	TRBJ1-5	TRBD1	CSAYDRGPGRQPQHF	TGCAGTGCTTACGACAGGGGACCGGGGAGGCAGCCCCAGCATTTT
NA	TRBV19	TRBJ1-1	NA	CASSIPPGMNTEAFF	TGTGCCAGTAGTATCCCGCCAGGGATGAACACTGAAGCTTTCTTT
many	TRBV19	TRBJ1-4	NA	CASRRDEKLFF	TGTGCCAGTAGGAGGGATGAAAAACTGTTTTTT
NA	TRBV5-1	TRBJ2-7	TRBD2	CDSSSMASGVYEQYF	TGCGACAGCAGCTCCATGGCTAGCGGGGTATACGAGCAGTACTTC
NA	TRBV10-3	TRBJ2-2	TRBD2	CAISGGLVGVGELFF	TGTGCCATCAGTGGTGGACTAGTGGGAGTTGGGGAGCTGTTTTTT
many	TRBV15	TRBJ1-5	NA	CATSRGGGLGPNQPQHF	TGTGCCACCAGCAGAGGCGGGGGGCTGGGGCCAAATCAGCCCCAGCATTTT
few	TRBV5-1	TRBJ1-1	NA	CASSSEAGAFF	TGCGCCAGCAGCTCCGAAGCGGGAGCTTTCTTT
NA	TRBV11-2	TRBJ1-1	NA	CASSPDSSPGFF	TGTGCCAGCAGCCCGGACAGCAGCCCGGGTTTCTTT
NA	TRBV7-3	TRBJ1-2	NA	CARVRGDGYTF	TGTGCTAGAGTTAGAGGGGATGGCTACACCTTC
many	TRBV19	TRBJ2-6	NA	CASSPSGTQGSGANVLTF	TGTGCCAGTAGTCCCTCGGGGACTCAGGGCTCTGGGGCCAACGTCCTGACTTTC